A selection of T cell receptor beta chains follows, all from one sample in a study of identical twins. From the 5' RACE reads, TCRdb called clonotypes with MiXCR, one entry per CDR3 protein. The table includes 690,000 or so distinct CDR3 sequences, 5.5% to 7.5% detected once. The specimen was naive T cells sorted from blood. These receptors came from a man aged 18 to 30 in good health. The CDR3 runs from the conserved cysteine through the conserved F or W. D genes are given only for firm matches. Not every row has a clone size; where given, it reads once, few, many or a size class.

>-|TRBV20-1|TRBJ2-5|-
CSARDVGDGSIGTQYF
TGCAGTGCTAGAGATGTAGGGGACGGGAGTATCGGGACCCAGTACTTC
>many|TRBV6-1|TRBJ1-3|-
CASSASVGNTIYF
TGTGCCAGCAGTGCCAGCGTTGGAAACACCATATATTTT
>many|TRBV5-1|TRBJ2-1|-
CASSLDGNEQFF
TGTGCCAGCAGCTTAGATGGAAATGAGCAGTTCTTC
>many|TRBV12-3/TRBV12-4|TRBJ2-4|TRBD2
CASRRGGAKNIQYF
TGTGCCAGCAGACGCGGGGGGGCCAAAAACATTCAGTACTTC
>many|TRBV11-1|TRBJ2-1|TRBD2
CASSSLGLRAGSGGNEQFF
TGTGCCAGCAGCTCCCTCGGACTAAGAGCGGGAAGCGGTGGAAATGAGCAGTTCTTC
>-|TRBV6-1|TRBJ2-7|TRBD2
CASSERRERSYEQYF
TGTGCCAGCAGCGAACGGCGGGAGAGGAGCTACGAGCAGTACTTC
>few|TRBV7-9|TRBJ2-1|-
CASSSVAAYNEQFF
TGTGCCAGCAGCTCCGTTGCAGCCTACAATGAGCAGTTCTTC
>many|TRBV6-1|TRBJ2-5|-
CASSELFASGGETQYF
TGTGCCAGCAGTGAACTCTTCGCCTCTGGGGGAGAGACCCAGTACTTC
>many|TRBV12-3/TRBV12-4|TRBJ1-2|TRBD1
CASSSPGTGVYGYTF
TGTGCCAGCAGTTCTCCAGGGACAGGGGTCTATGGCTACACCTTC
>-|TRBV20-1|TRBJ2-5|-
CSARTDQETQYF
TGCAGTGCTAGGACAGACCAAGAGACCCAGTACTTC
>-|TRBV12-3/TRBV12-4|TRBJ1-2|-
CASSRQGRVGYTF
TGTGCCAGCAGTCGGCAGGGAAGGGTCGGCTACACCTTC
>many|TRBV6-5|TRBJ1-1|-
CASSYSTEAFF
TGTGCCAGCAGTTACTCGACTGAAGCTTTCTTT
>few|TRBV4-2|TRBJ2-7|TRBD1
CASSHGGQGISYEQYF
TGTGCCAGCAGCCATGGGGGACAGGGGATCTCCTACGAGCAGTACTTC
>many|TRBV10-3|TRBJ1-6|-
CAISRQAYSPLHF
TGTGCCATCAGCCGACAGGCGTATTCACCCCTCCACTTT
>many|TRBV29-1|TRBJ2-1|TRBD2
CSVEDRPAGAGSYNEQFF
TGCAGCGTTGAAGATAGGCCTGCGGGAGCGGGCTCCTACAATGAGCAGTTCTTC
>-|TRBV5-5|TRBJ2-2|-
CASISGTNTGELFF
TGTGCCAGCATTAGCGGAACAAACACCGGGGAGCTGTTTTTT
>many|TRBV18|TRBJ2-5|-
CASSPPRKETQYF
TGTGCCAGCTCACCCCCCCGGAAAGAGACCCAGTACTTC
>many|TRBV24-1|TRBJ2-1|-
CATGKVDEQFF
TGTGCCACCGGCAAGGTGGATGAGCAGTTCTTC
>-|TRBV20-1|TRBJ2-5|-
CSAPRTLKETQYF
TGCAGTGCTCCCCGGACACTTAAAGAGACCCAGTACTTC
>many|TRBV5-1|TRBJ2-5|-
CASSQRDGETQYF
TGCGCCAGCAGTCAACGGGACGGTGAGACCCAGTACTTC
>few|TRBV20-1|TRBJ2-5|TRBD2
CSAGFTSGAEWVETQYF
TGCAGTGCTGGATTTACTAGCGGGGCAGAATGGGTAGAGACCCAGTACTTC
>many|TRBV20-1|TRBJ2-3|TRBD1
CSELPLQGADTQYF
TGCAGCGAACTTCCCCTACAGGGGGCGGATACGCAGTATTTT
>few|TRBV6-2/TRBV6-3|TRBJ2-1|TRBD2
CATVPGTSGRNEQFF
TGTGCCACTGTCCCAGGGACTAGCGGGAGGAATGAGCAGTTCTTC
>-|TRBV11-2|TRBJ2-3|-
CASSLDGNSGDTQYF
TGTGCCAGCAGCTTAGACGGGAATTCAGGAGATACGCAGTATTTT
>-|TRBV7-9|TRBJ1-2|-
CASSTPQGWSTF
TGTGCCAGCAGCACTCCTCAGGGGTGGTCCACCTTC
>few|TRBV7-7|TRBJ2-3|TRBD2
CASSPIGGSGDTQYF
TGTGCCAGCAGCCCTATAGGCGGGAGTGGGGATACGCAGTATTTT
>many|TRBV12-3/TRBV12-4|TRBJ2-1|-
CASIIGGSYNEQFF
TGTGCCAGCATCATTGGGGGCTCCTACAATGAGCAGTTCTTC
>few|TRBV20-1|TRBJ2-1|TRBD2
CSARSGLVGYNEQFF
TGCAGTGCTAGATCAGGACTAGTGGGCTACAATGAGCAGTTCTTC
>many|TRBV28|TRBJ1-1|TRBD1
CASRDRGSTEAFF
TGTGCCAGCCGAGACAGGGGAAGCACTGAAGCTTTCTTT
>many|TRBV7-9|TRBJ1-1|TRBD1
CASSPGTGHTEAFF
TGTGCCAGCAGCCCAGGGACAGGGCACACTGAAGCTTTCTTT
>many|TRBV29-1|TRBJ2-3|-
CSVEDPGPDSTDTQYF
TGCAGCGTTGAAGATCCGGGGCCCGACTCCACAGATACGCAGTATTTT